The clone carrying this T cell receptor (beta chain) was recorded at least ten times. Its target is unknown. Diagnoses were established using clinical symptoms, serum thyroxine and TRAb, thyroid ultrasound and orbital computed tomography. This entry belongs to a study of T cells in Graves' hyperthyroidism and ophthalmopathy. In the study overall: Peripheral blood samples were taken at initial diagnosis, prior to any treatment. The study's findings and limits: Model-based prediction identified ophthalmopathy a median about 6 months prior to its onset. Ophthalmopathy was told apart from stable hyperthyroidism by a 13 V-J model.

V was clipped by 0 bases and J by 4 bases, with 7 bases between them. The CDR3 length is 13 residues. Looked up from germline, CDR1 is GTSNPN and CDR2 is SVGIG (reference sequence). The source material, RNA transcripts, was used to amplify TCR beta CDR3 regions. A set of HTBI primers served as the primers for a first-round RT-PCR of the TCR CDR3. TCRdb reanalysed the multiplex PCR reads using MiXCR and keeps one entry per CDR3 protein. Of a few hundred thousand distinct CDR3 sequences listed, 14% are singletons. Input material: blood. The clonotype comes from a young woman with Graves' hyperthyroidism that later progressed to Graves' ophthalmopathy. The V call is TRBV30, the J call TRBJ1-5; D remains ambiguous. CDR3 residues: CAWSVQENQPQHF. The CDR3 bases are TGTGCCTGGAGTGTCCAGGAGAATCAGCCCCAGCATTTT.